Listed here are 4 T cell receptor beta chains from one sample, sequenced in a study of T cell clonotyping in hematopoietic cell transplantation. The table came from immunoSEQ multiplex PCR; TCRdb's copy has only in-frame clones and leaves some out. The sample consists of some 30,000 clones, around 95% of them appearing once. The material sequenced was peripheral blood mononuclear cells. The receptor source for this set is a man aged 45-60 years in good health. Some clones in this sample may be carry-over from other donors' samples.

The chain uses TRBV9 and TRBJ1-1; no definite D call. CDR1 is SGDLS, CDR2 YYNGEE, per germline. Trimming removed 3 bases at V and 1 base at J, with 13 bases between. The CDR3 is 15 amino acids. CDR3 nucleotide sequence: TGTGCCAGCAGCGCACGTCAAGGAGCGAACACTGAAGCTTTCTTT. Protein product: CASSARQGANTEAFF.

This rearrangement joins TRBV7-2 to TRBJ1-5; D is ambiguous. Germline V lookup: CDR1 SGHTA, CDR2 FQGNSA. Trimming removed 1 base at V and 6 bases at J, with 10 bases between. The CDR3 contains 14 residues. CDR3 coding DNA: TGTGCCAGCAGCTTAGAGGCAGGACCTCAGCCCCAGCATTTT. Its translation: CASSLEAGPQPQHF.

Here the CDR3 reads CASSQGPTGNQPQHF. CDR3 bases: TGTGCCAGCAGCCAGGGTCCCACTGGGAATCAGCCCCAGCATTTT. The chain combines TRBV5-6 with TRBJ1-5; tentatively, D is TRBD1 (5 bases). The CDR3 contains 15 residues. CDR1 and CDR2 from the germline V gene are SGHDT and YYEEEE. Trimming removed 4 bases at V and 4 bases at J, with 15 bases between.

The rearrangement joins TRBV6-1 to TRBJ2-7, with TRBD1 matching over 7 bases. The CDR3 is 14 amino acids. Germline V lookup: CDR1 MNHNS, CDR2 SASEGT. J lost 2 bases, V lost 5 bases, and 6 bases had no gene match. The CDR3 protein is CASSTQGGPYEQYF. DNA for the CDR3: TGTGCCAGCAGTACCCAAGGGGGCCCCTACGAGCAGTACTTC.